This T cell receptor beta chain was obtained from a study of T cell responses to AZD1222 COVID-19 vaccine. Turning to the study itself: The study pooled second doses at about 4 or about 12 weeks. Study-wide results and limits: Reportedly, nearly half the spike-specific TCRs target unmutated variant regions. The CD4 TCRs associated with vaccination extended across spike and predominated at 160-218 and 743-854.

Sequenced by immunoSEQ multiplex PCR; TCRdb stores in-frame clones only, minus some. The top ten clones hold 7.5% to 9.5% of a sample with about 200,000 clones, 88% of them seen once. Concerning this clone itself: Its antigen is still unknown.

Germline assignment: CDR1 SGHDT and CDR2 YYEEEE. This CDR3 is 13 amino acids long. V was clipped by 3 bases and J by 6 bases, with 13 bases between them. This clonotype was obtained from an adult in good health. Sequenced here: peripheral blood, sampled on day 0 of AZD1222 vaccination. V and J are TRBV5-6 and TRBJ2-7; D tentatively fits TRBD1 or TRBD2 (6 bases each). The CDR3 region is CASSSRPGAEQYF. The CDR3 DNA is TGTGCCAGCAGCTCGCGCCCGGGGGCCGAGCAGTACTTC.